Shown below are 26 T cell receptor beta chains from a single sample sequenced in a study of tumor-infiltrating lymphocytes in localized non-small cell lung cancer. Measured with immunoSEQ multiplex PCR; TCRdb has only the in-frame clones, and not every one. The table includes about 12,000 clones, approximately 83% detected once. The sequencing input was uninvolved lung tissue not adjacent to the tumor. Receptors originate from a human donor with non-small cell lung cancer.

The V gene is TRBV6-1, the J gene TRBJ1-3; D is possibly TRBD1 (5 bases). Germline CDR1 reads MNHNS; CDR2 reads SASEGT. This CDR3 spans 15 amino acids. V lost 6 bases and J lost 4, with 16 bases in between. CDR3 bases: TGTGCCAGCAGGACGACAGTGGAAGGGGGAAACACCATATATTTT. Amino acid sequence: CASRTTVEGGNTIYF.

CDR3 amino acids: CASSPPGQSYEQYF. The CDR3 nucleotides read TGTGCCAGCTCACCACCGGGACAGTCCTACGAGCAGTACTTC. The chain links TRBV18 to TRBJ2-7, with TRBD1 matching over 7 bases. The germline V gene encodes CDR1 KGHSH and CDR2 LQKENI. V shed 0 bases and J 1 base; nucleotides not matched to a gene: 0. The CDR3 extends over 14 amino acids. Full variable domain (missing parts from reference TRBV18 and TRBJ2-7): NAGVMQNPRHLVRRRGQEARLRCSPMKGHSHVYWYRQLPEEGLKFMVYLQKENIIDESGMPKERFSAEFPKEGPSILRIQQVVRGDSAAYFCASSPPGQSYEQYFGPGTRLTVT.

The CDR3 sequence is CASRVRGWGLNYGYTF. CDR3 DNA: TGTGCCAGCAGGGTGCGGGGTTGGGGCCTCAACTATGGCTACACCTTC. V is TRBV5-6 and J is TRBJ1-2; weak D call: TRBD1 (5 bases). Germline values: CDR1 SGHDT, CDR2 YYEEEE. V lost 5 bases and J lost 2, with 19 bases in between. This CDR3 comprises 16 residues.

V and J are TRBV2 and TRBJ2-1; 7 bases are a match to TRBD2. Germline V gene data show CDR1 as SNHLY and CDR2 as FYNNEI. This CDR3 has 12 amino acids. After removal of 6 bases from V and 8 bases from J, the junction contained 4 bases not matched to a gene. CDR3 protein: CASRRELHEQFF. The CDR3 DNA reads TGTGCCAGCAGGCGGGAGCTGCATGAGCAGTTCTTC.

CDR3 sequence: CASSLGTGGEKLFF. The CDR3 DNA is TGTGCCAGCAGTTTAGGGACAGGGGGCGAAAAACTGTTTTTT. The chain uses TRBV28 and TRBJ1-4; 12 bases are shared with TRBD1. The CDR3 runs to 14 residues. V gave up 2 bases and J gave up 8 bases; unmatched junction bases: 0. Germline assignment: CDR1 MDHEN and CDR2 SYDVKM.

The chain couples TRBV5-1 to TRBJ2-7, with 8 bases fitting TRBD1. V lost 4 bases and J lost 0; bases outside the gene matches: 6. The CDR3 sequence is 15 residues long. Germline V gene data show CDR1 as SGHRS and CDR2 as YFSETQ. In DNA, the CDR3 is TGCGCCAGCAGCCCCTACAGGGGGAACTCCTACGAGCAGTACTTC. Protein sequence: CASSPYRGNSYEQYF.

The rearrangement links TRBV5-6 to TRBJ2-1; 7 bases are a match to TRBD2. Germline CDR1 reads SGHDT; CDR2 reads YYEEEE. The CDR3 consists of 16 residues. The ends lost 1 base at V and 2 bases at J; junction bases unmatched: 6. CDR3 bases: TGTGCCAGCAGCTTGAGGGGCGCGGGGGCCTACAATGAGCAGTTCTTC. Translation gives CASSLRGAGAYNEQFF.

The chain joins TRBV10-3 to TRBJ2-1; D is undetermined. Germline CDR1 and CDR2: ENHRY and SYGVKD. This CDR3 region has 11 residues. V was shortened by 8 bases and J by 5 bases, with 7 bases between the two germline ends. The CDR3 DNA sequence: TGTGCCATCTCCGAGGACAATGAGCAGTTCTTC. It specifies CAISEDNEQFF.

This clone turned up a few times. The chain uses TRBV6-1 and TRBJ2-3; the match to TRBD2 covers 10 bases. The germline V gene encodes CDR1 MNHNS and CDR2 SASEGT. The CDR3 consists of 16 residues. The V gene end was trimmed by 1 base and the J gene end by 5 bases; junction bases not matched to a gene: 6. The CDR3 loop is CASSEESGGAKDTQYF. The DNA of the CDR3 is TGTGCCAGCAGTGAAGAAAGCGGGGGGGCCAAAGATACGCAGTATTTT.

This chain uses TRBV7-2 with TRBJ2-2; D may be TRBD1 or TRBD2 (5 bases each). V was clipped by 3 bases and J by 6 bases, with 11 bases between them. CDR3 length equals 14 residues. Germline loops: CDR1 SGHTA, CDR2 FQGNSA. The CDR3 DNA sequence: TGTGCCAGCAGCTTCATGAGGGGCCCCGGGGAGCTGTTTTTT. This translates into CASSFMRGPGELFF.

The V gene is TRBV28, the J gene TRBJ1-1; tentative D call: TRBD1 (5 bases). This CDR3 is 13 amino acids long. V shed 7 bases and J shed 4 bases, with 13 bases lying between them. Germline CDR1 is MDHEN and CDR2 is SYDVKM. This chain's CDR3 is CASTHSGATEAFF. As DNA, the CDR3 is TGTGCCAGCACCCACAGTGGGGCCACTGAAGCTTTCTTT.

This clone was seen only a few times. This chain joins TRBV6-4 and TRBJ1-6, with 8 bases that match TRBD1. The V gene's germline CDR1 is MRHNA and CDR2 SNTAGT. V was clipped by 4 bases and J by 8 bases; unmatched bases: 7. The CDR3 extends over 15 amino acids. The DNA for the CDR3 is TGTGCCAGCAGTGCTGGACAGGGAAGGTATTCACCCCTCCACTTT. Encoded protein: CASSAGQGRYSPLHF.

The gene calls are TRBV5-1 and TRBJ2-2; 9 bases align to TRBD1. The CDR3 loop spans 17 amino acids. Germline CDR1 and CDR2: SGHRS and YFSETQ. With V trimmed by 3 bases and J by 7 bases, 13 bases remained unmatched. The CDR3 sequence is CASSSPVGGTGFGELFF. DNA of the CDR3: TGCGCCAGCAGCTCCCCCGTGGGGGGGACAGGGTTCGGGGAGCTGTTTTTT. Full variable domain (rest looked up from reference TRBV5-1 and TRBJ2-2): KAGVTQTPRYLIKTRGQQVTLSCSPISGHRSVSWYQQTPGQGLQFLFEYFSETQRNKGNFPGRFSGRQFSNSRSEMNVSTLELGDSALYLCASSSPVGGTGFGELFFGEGSRLTVL.

V gene TRBV7-6 combines with J gene TRBJ1-5; possibly TRBD1 for D (5 bases). Germline assignment: CDR1 SGHVS and CDR2 FNYEAQ. The CDR3 runs 15 residues. Trimming stripped 2 bases from V and 3 bases from J, with 11 bases between. The CDR3 DNA reads TGTGCCAGCAGCTTAAGTCCAGGGTCCAATCAGCCCCAGCATTTT. This codes for CASSLSPGSNQPQHF.

The genes are TRBV27 and TRBJ2-3, with D uncertain. Trimming cost V 3 bases and J 4 bases, with 2 bases left between them. Germline V CDR1 and CDR2: MNHEY, SMNVEV (reference sequence). This CDR3 has 11 amino acids. CDR3 DNA: TGTGCCAGCAGTTTTTCAGATACGCAGTATTTT. As protein: CASSFSDTQYF.

The chain recombines TRBV6-6 with TRBJ1-1, with TRBD1 as a possible D gene (6 bases). V lost 9 bases, J lost 6 bases, and 17 bases lay in between. The CDR3 length is 13 residues. Germline CDR1 reads MNHNY; CDR2 reads SVGAGI (reference sequence). The DNA for the CDR3 is TGTGCCAGTCTCTCCGAAGGGGGGCCTGAAGCTTTCTTT. Its protein product is CASLSEGGPEAFF.

This chain joins TRBV7-8 and TRBJ2-7, with 7 bases aligning to TRBD1. The CDR3 runs to 15 residues. Germline assignment: CDR1 SGHVS and CDR2 FQNEAQ. After removal of 4 bases from V and 2 bases from J, the junction contained 8 bases not matched to a gene. The CDR3 nucleotides are TGTGCCAGCAGCTCAGACAGGGCTCCCACCTACGAGCAGTACTTC. This sequence encodes CASSSDRAPTYEQYF.

In this sample, this clone turned up once. This rearrangement joins TRBV28 to TRBJ1-1; D remains ambiguous. This CDR3 has 15 residues. In germline, CDR1 is MDHEN, CDR2 SYDVKM. V lost 1 base to trimming and J lost 1 base, with 10 bases between them. CDR3 loop: CASSLLVAANTEAFF. CDR3 DNA: TGTGCCAGCAGTTTATTGGTCGCGGCGAACACTGAAGCTTTCTTT.

This clone turned up a few times. V usage is TRBV6-5 and J usage is TRBJ2-7; 9 bases agree with TRBD2. The germline V gene has CDR1 MNHEY and CDR2 SVGAGI. V shed 2 bases and J 6 bases; nucleotides not matched to a gene: 8. This CDR3 region has 15 residues. This chain's CDR3 is CASSYKPRGGGEQYF. DNA for the CDR3: TGTGCCAGCAGTTACAAGCCGCGGGGGGGAGGCGAGCAGTACTTC.

This clone was seen a single time. The gene calls are TRBV6-6 and TRBJ2-5; D not resolved. V gave up 8 bases and J gave up 5 bases, with 15 bases separating them. The CDR3 totals 13 residues. Per the germline V gene, CDR1 is MNHNY and CDR2 is SVGAGI (reference sequence). The CDR3 region is CASGVTRAETQYF. DNA for the CDR3: TGTGCCAGCGGCGTAACAAGAGCCGAGACCCAGTACTTC.

The chain couples TRBV7-8 to TRBJ2-2; TRBD1 is a possible D gene (5 bases). The CDR3 has 14 amino acids. Germline CDR1 is SGHVS and CDR2 is FQNEAQ. Trimming removed 5 bases at V and 4 bases at J, with 11 bases between. This CDR3 is CASSVREGTGELFF. Written as DNA, the CDR3 is TGTGCCAGCAGCGTCAGGGAAGGCACCGGGGAGCTGTTTTTT.

The V call is TRBV19, the J call TRBJ1-1; 7 nucleotides line up with TRBD1. Germline CDR1 reads LNHDA; CDR2 reads SQIVND (reference sequence). J lost 2 bases, V lost 5 bases, and 11 bases had no gene match. The CDR3 covers 16 residues. The CDR3 DNA is TGTGCCAGTAGTGGGGTACCGGGACAGCAAAACACTGAAGCTTTCTTT. Protein product: CASSGVPGQQNTEAFF.

V and J are TRBV6-5 and TRBJ1-3, with 7 nucleotides matching TRBD1. This CDR3 is 15 amino acids long. Trimming cost V 6 bases and J 0 bases; bases outside gene matches: 5. Germline values: CDR1 MNHEY, CDR2 SVGAGI. CDR3 sequence (DNA): TGTGCCAGCAGAATTACAGGGGCCTCTGGAAACACCATATATTTT. Amino acids: CASRITGASGNTIYF.

CDR3 region: CASSLVQRSETQYF. The CDR3 DNA reads TGCGCCAGCAGCTTGGTGCAGCGTTCAGAGACCCAGTACTTC. The chain recombines TRBV5-1 with TRBJ2-5; D is ambiguous. The germline V gene has CDR1 SGHRS and CDR2 YFSETQ. This CDR3 contains 14 residues. Trimming stripped 0 bases from V and 4 bases from J, with 10 bases between.

The chain uses TRBV11-2 and TRBJ1-2, with D perhaps TRBD1 (5 bases). CDR1 and CDR2 (germline): SGHAT, FQNNGV. The CDR3 spans 16 residues. V lost 1 base to trimming and J lost 0 bases, with 12 bases between them. CDR3 amino acids: CASSLVPAGTNYGYTF. The CDR3 nucleotides read TGTGCCAGCAGCTTAGTCCCGGCAGGGACTAACTATGGCTACACCTTC.

The sample holds a few counts of this clone. V and J are TRBV2 and TRBJ1-3; D call uncertain. Trimming cost V 2 bases and J 0 bases, with 8 bases left between them. Germline CDR1 and CDR2: SNHLY and FYNNEI. The length of the CDR3 is 15 residues. The CDR3 loop is CASSEMRDSGNTIYF. CDR3 coding DNA: TGTGCCAGCAGTGAAATGAGGGACTCTGGAAACACCATATATTTT.